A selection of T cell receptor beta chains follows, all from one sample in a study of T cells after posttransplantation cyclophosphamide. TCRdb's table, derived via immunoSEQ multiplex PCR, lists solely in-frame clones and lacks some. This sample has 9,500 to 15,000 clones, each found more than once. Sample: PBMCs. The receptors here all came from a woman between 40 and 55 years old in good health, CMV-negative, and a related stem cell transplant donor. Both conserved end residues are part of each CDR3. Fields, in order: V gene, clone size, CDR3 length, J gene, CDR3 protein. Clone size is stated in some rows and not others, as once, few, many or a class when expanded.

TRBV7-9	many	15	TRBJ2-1	CASRSTKTAADEQFF
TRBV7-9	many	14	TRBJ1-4	CASSPDRVGEKLFF
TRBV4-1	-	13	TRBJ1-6	CASSPPANSPLHF
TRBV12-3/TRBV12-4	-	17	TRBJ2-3	CASSLATGGANTDTQYF
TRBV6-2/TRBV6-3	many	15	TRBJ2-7	CASRSSGTTSGEQYF
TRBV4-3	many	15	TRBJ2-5	CASSPRAGGQETQYF
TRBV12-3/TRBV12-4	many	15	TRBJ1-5	CASSLSEGSNQPQHF
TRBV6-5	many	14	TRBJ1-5	CASQGQGFNQPQHF
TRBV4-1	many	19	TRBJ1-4	CASSQLGTAGDRANEKLFF
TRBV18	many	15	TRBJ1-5	CASSPRPVSNQPQHF
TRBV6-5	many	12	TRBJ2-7	CASAKGPYEQYF
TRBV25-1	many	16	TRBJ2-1	CASSTFTSGSRNEQFF
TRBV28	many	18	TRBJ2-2	CASSLRSGRRPNTGELFF
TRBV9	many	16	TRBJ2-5	CASSGSSRGRGETQYF
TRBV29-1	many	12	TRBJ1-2	CSVSGGGYGYTF
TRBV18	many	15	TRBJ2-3	CASSPRDRATDTQYF
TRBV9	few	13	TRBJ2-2	CASSGPGGGELFF